These 15 T cell receptor beta chains were sequenced from one sample in a study of cytomegalovirus exposure and HLA in healthy donors. PCR primers comprised 60 Vbeta and 13 Jbeta primers. Profiled with immunoSEQ multiplex PCR; TCRdb holds only in-frame clones, not every one. This sample carries under 200,000 clones, around four fifths of them seen once, and the ten largest clones take roughly 2%. The material sequenced was PBMCs. These receptors were taken from a woman aged 18-30 years in good health and CMV-seronegative.

J is TRBJ1-4 and V is TRBV2, with D possibly TRBD1 on 6 matching bases. V lost 8 bases, J lost 5 bases, and 12 bases lay in between. Per the germline V gene, CDR1 is SNHLY and CDR2 is FYNNEI. The CDR3 sequence is 13 residues long. The CDR3 region is CASSGTFNEKLFF. The CDR3 region has the DNA TGTGCCAGCTCCGGGACATTCAATGAAAAACTGTTTTTT.

The genes are TRBV9 and TRBJ1-2; 9 bases line up with TRBD1. This CDR3 has 14 amino acids. CDR1 and CDR2 (germline): SGDLS, YYNGEE. Trimming took 2 bases from V and 7 from J; bases not matched to a gene: 6. CDR3 amino acids: CASSVGGTGSGYTF. In DNA, the CDR3 is TGTGCCAGCAGCGTGGGCGGGACAGGGTCTGGCTACACCTTC.

The chain joins TRBV5-1 to TRBJ2-5, with 9 bases that match TRBD1. This CDR3 is built from 14 residues. J was trimmed by 4 bases and V by 3 bases; bases with no gene match: 4. The germline CDR1 and CDR2 sequences are SGHRS and YFSETQ. The CDR3 is CASSSTGGRETQYF. The CDR3, as DNA: TGCGCCAGCAGCTCTACAGGGGGCAGAGAGACCCAGTACTTC. Full variable domain (rest looked up from reference TRBV5-1 and TRBJ2-5): KAGVTQTPRYLIKTRGQQVTLSCSPISGHRSVSWYQQTPGQGLQFLFEYFSETQRNKGNFPGRFSGRQFSNSRSEMNVSTLELGDSALYLCASSSTGGRETQYFGPGTRLLVL.

V usage is TRBV5-4 and J usage is TRBJ2-3, with D perhaps TRBD2 (5 bases). V was pared by 0 bases and J by 4 bases, with 9 bases between. The CDR3 contains 14 residues. Germline values: CDR1 SGHNT, CDR2 YYREEE (reference sequence). The CDR3 DNA is TGTGCCAGCAGCTTGGAGACGGGGTCAGATACGCAGTATTTT. It yields the protein CASSLETGSDTQYF.

The chain has TRBV10-3 and TRBJ1-4; D gene ambiguous. The CDR3 totals 15 residues. Germline CDR1 ENHRY, CDR2 SYGVKD. The V end was cut by 3 bases, the J end by 8 bases, with 16 bases between. The CDR3 bases are TGTGCCATCAGTGATTTGGTAGGCCAGGCGGAAAAACTGTTTTTT. Its protein product is CAISDLVGQAEKLFF.

This sequence joins TRBV7-2 and TRBJ2-1; 8 bases fit TRBD2. V lost 2 bases to trimming and J lost 1 base; unmatched junction nucleotides: 4. The CDR3 consists of 16 residues. CDR1 SGHTA and CDR2 FQGNSA come from the germline V gene. The CDR3 sequence is CASSLRAGGSYNEQFF. The CDR3 DNA reads TGTGCCAGCAGCTTACGGGCGGGGGGATCCTACAATGAGCAGTTCTTC. Full variable domain (outside the CDR3, taken from reference TRBV7-2 and TRBJ2-1): GAGVSQSPSNKVTEKGKDVELRCDPISGHTALYWYRQSLGQGLEFLIYFQGNSAPDKSGLPSDRFSAERTGGSVSTLTIQRTQQEDSAVYLCASSLRAGGSYNEQFFGPGTRLTVL.

The rearrangement links TRBV4-1 to TRBJ1-5, with TRBD1 matching 9 bases. Germline CDR1 reads MGHRA; CDR2 reads YSYEKL. CDR3 size: 19 residues. Trimming at V came to 1 base and at J to 5 bases, leaving 15 bases not matched to a gene. The CDR3 protein is CASSQAWTGALGGDQPQHF. CDR3 DNA: TGCGCCAGCAGCCAAGCATGGACAGGGGCTTTAGGAGGGGATCAGCCCCAGCATTTT.

The rearrangement joins TRBV4-1 to TRBJ1-2; 12 bases match TRBD1. This CDR3 comprises 17 residues. Germline loops: CDR1 MGHRA, CDR2 YSYEKL. With V trimmed by 1 base and J by 6 bases, 9 bases remained unmatched. CDR3 in DNA: TGCGCCAGCAGCCAAGGATCGGGACAGGGGGCGCGTGATGGCTACACCTTC. Protein product: CASSQGSGQGARDGYTF.

The rearrangement links TRBV7-3 to TRBJ2-5, with a tentative D call TRBD1 (5 bases). V was shortened by 5 bases and J by 4 bases, with 17 bases between the two germline ends. The CDR3 runs 15 residues. Germline assignment: CDR1 SGHTA and CDR2 FQGTGA. The CDR3 nucleotides read TGTGCCAGCAGCCTTACGGGCAATAGGGGAGAGACCCAGTACTTC. This translates into CASSLTGNRGETQYF.

The table lists this clone with a count of one. The rearrangement links TRBV7-9 to TRBJ1-5; D is unclear. Per the germline V gene, CDR1 is SEHNR and CDR2 is FQNEAQ (reference sequence). V shed 3 bases and J shed 6 bases, with 6 bases lying between them. The CDR3 is 12 residues long. CDR3 sequence reads: CASSFDFQPQHF. CDR3 coding DNA: TGTGCCAGCAGCTTTGACTTTCAGCCCCAGCATTTT. The entire variable domain, with the rest obtained from reference TRBV7-9 and TRBJ1-5, is as follows: DTGVSQNPRHKITKRGQNVTFRCDPISEHNRLYWYRQTLGQGPEFLTYFQNEAQLEKSRLLSDRFSAERPKGSFSTLEIQRTEQGDSAMYLCASSFDFQPQHFGDGTRLSIL.

Here the CDR3 reads CASSQGGLAGEVMIETQYF. CDR3 nucleotide sequence: TGCGCCAGCAGCCAGGGTGGACTAGCGGGAGAGGTTATGATCGAGACCCAGTACTTC. This chain joins TRBV4-1 and TRBJ2-5, with 13 bases that match TRBD2. CDR3 length equals 19 residues. After removal of 3 bases from V and 5 bases from J, the junction contained 15 bases not matched to a gene. Germline values: CDR1 MGHRA, CDR2 YSYEKL.

This clone was counted a single time. This sequence joins TRBV28 and TRBJ1-4; 7 positions match TRBD1. V gave up 7 bases and J gave up 8 bases; unmatched junction bases: 10. CDR1 MDHEN and CDR2 SYDVKM come from the germline V gene. This CDR3 comprises 14 residues. The CDR3 sequence: CASTSEGAGEKLFF. The CDR3 bases are TGTGCCAGCACATCGGAGGGGGCGGGGGAAAAACTGTTTTTT.

V gene TRBV12-5 combines with J gene TRBJ2-2; 7 bases are shared with TRBD1. Germline lookup yields CDR1 LGHNT and CDR2 FRNRAP. This CDR3 is built from 15 residues. V gave up 1 base and J gave up 2 bases; unmatched junction bases: 1. CDR3 sequence reads: CASGLGQGNTGELFF. The DNA for the CDR3 is TGTGCTAGTGGTTTGGGACAGGGAAACACCGGGGAGCTGTTTTTT. Variable domain in full (rest from reference TRBV12-5 and TRBJ2-2): DARVTQTPRHKVTEMGQEVTMRCQPILGHNTVFWYRQTMMQGLELLAYFRNRAPLDDSGMPKDRFSAEMPDATLATLKIQPSEPRDSAVYFCASGLGQGNTGELFFGEGSRLTVL.

The CDR3 sequence is CASSSLRLGLQQYF. The CDR3 region has the DNA TGTGCCAGCAGCTCGTTGCGGCTAGGACTTCAACAGTACTTC. This chain links TRBV7-2 with TRBJ2-4; tentative D call: TRBD2 (5 bases). Germline assignment: CDR1 SGHTA and CDR2 FQGNSA. The V and J ends lost 4 bases and 13 bases respectively, with 20 bases between them. The CDR3 is 14 amino acids.

The chain links TRBV18 to TRBJ1-2; a weak D match, TRBD1 (5 bases). CDR1 and CDR2 from the germline V gene are KGHSH and LQKENI. With 0 bases removed from V and 10 bases from J, the gap between germline ends came to 12 bases. This CDR3 region has 13 residues. The DNA of the CDR3 is TGTGCCAGCTCACCACCGGCCAGGGTGCACTACACCTTC. Translating it yields CASSPPARVHYTF.